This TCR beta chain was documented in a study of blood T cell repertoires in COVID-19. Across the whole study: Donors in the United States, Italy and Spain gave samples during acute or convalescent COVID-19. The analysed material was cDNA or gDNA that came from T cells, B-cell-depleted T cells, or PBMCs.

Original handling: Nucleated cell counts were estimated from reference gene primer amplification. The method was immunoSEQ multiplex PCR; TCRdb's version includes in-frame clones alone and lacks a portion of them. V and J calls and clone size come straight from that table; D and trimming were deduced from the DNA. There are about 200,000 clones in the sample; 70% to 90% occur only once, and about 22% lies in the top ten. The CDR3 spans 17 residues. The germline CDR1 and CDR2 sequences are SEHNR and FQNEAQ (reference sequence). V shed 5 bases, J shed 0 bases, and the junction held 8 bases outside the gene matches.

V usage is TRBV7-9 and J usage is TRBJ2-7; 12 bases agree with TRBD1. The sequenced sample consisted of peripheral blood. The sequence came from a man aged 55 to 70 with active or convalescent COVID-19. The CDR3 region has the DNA TGTGCCAGCAGCCCCGGGACAGGGGGCCACAGCTCCTACGAGCAGTACTTC. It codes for CASSPGTGGHSSYEQYF.